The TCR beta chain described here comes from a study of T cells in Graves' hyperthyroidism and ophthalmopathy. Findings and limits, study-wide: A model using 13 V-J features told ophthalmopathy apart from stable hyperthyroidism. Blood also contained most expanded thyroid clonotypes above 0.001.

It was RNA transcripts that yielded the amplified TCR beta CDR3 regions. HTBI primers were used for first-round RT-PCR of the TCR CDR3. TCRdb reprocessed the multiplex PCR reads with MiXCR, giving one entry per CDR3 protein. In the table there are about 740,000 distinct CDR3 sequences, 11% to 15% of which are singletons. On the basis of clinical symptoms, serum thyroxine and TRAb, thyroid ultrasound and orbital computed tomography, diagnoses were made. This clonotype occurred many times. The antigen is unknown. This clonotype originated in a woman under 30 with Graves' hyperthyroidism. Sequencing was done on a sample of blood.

The CDR3 sequence is CASNLDRVSQPQHF. In nucleotides, the CDR3 is TGTGCCAGCAACCTGGACAGGGTTTCTCAGCCCCAGCATTTT. The V gene is TRBV27, the J gene TRBJ1-5; TRBD1 matches 8 bases. Germline V CDR1 and CDR2: MNHEY, SMNVEV (reference sequence). J was trimmed by 6 bases and V by 7 bases; bases with no gene match: 8. CDR3 length equals 14 residues.